The 7 T cell receptor beta chains below were found in one sample sequenced in a study of T cell repertoires in cytomegalovirus infection. TCRdb reanalysed the reads using MiXCR and keeps one entry per CDR3 protein. The sample has roughly 320,000 distinct CDR3 sequences, over 7.5% seen once. The sample comprised PBMCs. The receptors shown here come from a human donor in good health (CMV status not recorded). Some clones in this sample may be carry-over from other donors' samples.

A few counts support this clonotype. CDR3 in amino acids: CASSQDQANYGYTF. The CDR3 DNA sequence: TGCGCCAGCAGCCAAGATCAGGCTAACTATGGCTACACCTTC. This sequence joins TRBV4-1 and TRBJ1-2; D ambiguous. CDR3 size: 14 residues. The V gene lost 0 bases and the J gene lost 0 bases, with 5 bases spanning the gap. CDR1 and CDR2 (germline): MGHRA, YSYEKL.

This clonotype was seen many times. This rearrangement joins TRBV6-1 to TRBJ2-7; the D call may be TRBD1 or TRBD2 (5 bases each). Trimming left V 8 bases short and J 3 bases short, with 11 bases between. The CDR3 runs 12 residues. Per the germline V gene, CDR1 is MNHNS and CDR2 is SASEGT. Here the CDR3 DNA reads TGTGCCAGCGATGGGACCCTCTACGAGCAGTACTTC. This codes for CASDGTLYEQYF.

On this clonotype: This could be a read error, since a much larger clone is one nucleotide away. The chain recombines TRBV6-6 with TRBJ1-2; no firm D call. V was shortened by 4 bases and J by 8 bases, with 20 bases between the two germline ends. CDR3 length equals 15 residues. Germline CDR1 reads MNHNY; CDR2 reads SVGAGI (reference sequence). The CDR3 sequence: CASSSNTGMPRGYTF. CDR3 nucleotides: TGTGCCAGCAGTTCCAATACCGGGATGCCCAGGGGCTACACCTTC.

This clonotype was picked up many times. The J gene is TRBJ1-2, the V gene TRBV7-2; D is uncertain. Trimming left V 0 bases short and J 1 base short, with 0 bases between. CDR3 length: 12 amino acids. Germline CDR1 reads SGHTA; CDR2 reads FQGNSA. CDR3: CASSLANYGYTF. The CDR3 DNA follows: TGTGCCAGCAGCTTAGCTAACTATGGCTACACCTTC. Looking up the rest from reference TRBV7-2 and TRBJ1-2 gives the full variable domain: GAGVSQSPSNKVTEKGKDVELRCDPISGHTALYWYRQSLGQGLEFLIYFQGNSAPDKSGLPSDRFSAERTGGSVSTLTIQRTQQEDSAVYLCASSLANYGYTFGSGTRLTVV.

The V gene is TRBV20-1, the J gene TRBJ1-1; no definite D call. CDR1 is DFQATT, CDR2 SNEGSKA, per germline (reference sequence). The CDR3 spans 13 residues. Trimming left V 0 bases short and J 0 bases short, with 5 bases between. In DNA, the CDR3 is TGCAGTGCTAGAGAGGCACTGAACACTGAAGCTTTCTTT. It specifies CSAREALNTEAFF.

This clonotype has a count of ten or more. The chain joins TRBV12-3 or TRBV12-4 to TRBJ2-2, with D tentatively TRBD1 or TRBD2 (5 bases each). Trimming removed 7 bases at V and 4 bases at J, with 16 bases between. The CDR3 has 15 amino acids. This chain's CDR3 is CASTARGRFTGELFF. CDR3 sequence (DNA): TGTGCCAGCACCGCTCGGGGCAGATTCACCGGGGAGCTGTTTTTT.

This clonotype has a handful of counts. CDR3 in amino acids: CASSSGQLNYGYTF. The DNA of the CDR3 is TGTGCCAGCAGCTCGGGACAGTTAAACTATGGCTACACCTTC. The chain is built from TRBV7-3 and TRBJ1-2, with 7 bases aligning to TRBD1. The V gene end was trimmed by 4 bases and the J gene end by 2 bases; junction bases not matched to a gene: 4. The germline V gene encodes CDR1 SGHTA and CDR2 FQGTGA. The CDR3 consists of 14 residues.